These T cell receptor beta chains were read from a single sample in a study of T cells after yellow fever vaccination. TCRdb analysed the 5' RACE reads with MiXCR anew, one entry per CDR3 protein. The profile shows 250,000 to 400,000 distinct CDR3 sequences, roughly 3.9% of them singletons. The sample in question was PBMCs, obtained 5 days after the yellow fever booster vaccination. The receptors shown here come from a man aged 18-30 years who received the YFV17D yellow fever vaccine. Both conserved end residues are part of each CDR3. A D gene is named only where the DNA matches it firmly. Clone size appears in some rows only: once, few, many, or a class for an expanded clone.

DNA: TGTGCCAGCAGCTTAAGGGGGCTAGGAACTAATGAAAAACTGTTTTTT; CDR3: CASSLRGLGTNEKLFF; size: .; D: TRBD1; J: TRBJ1-4; V: TRBV5-4
DNA: TGCAGTTGGAGGAGGGCCGGGGTGGAGACCCAGTACTTC; CDR3: CSWRRAGVETQYF; size: many; D: .; J: TRBJ2-5; V: TRBV20-1
DNA: TGCAGTGCTAGAGGGCAGGGGCGAACTGAAGCTTTCTTT; CDR3: CSARGQGRTEAFF; size: few; D: .; J: TRBJ1-1; V: TRBV20-1
DNA: TGTGCCAGCAGCCCGCGGACTAGCGGGGGAAATGAGCAGTTCTTC; CDR3: CASSPRTSGGNEQFF; size: few; D: TRBD2; J: TRBJ2-1; V: TRBV11-2
DNA: TGTGCCAGCAGCTCTTCCGCAGGTCACGGCTACACCTTC; CDR3: CASSSSAGHGYTF; size: .; D: .; J: TRBJ1-2; V: TRBV3-1
DNA: TGTGCCAGCAGGTCCGGGGGAGGAGCTGAAGCTTTCTTT; CDR3: CASRSGGGAEAFF; size: few; D: .; J: TRBJ1-1; V: TRBV7-2
DNA: TGTGCCAGCAGCTTACAGGGGATCTATAGCAATCAGCCCCAGCATTTT; CDR3: CASSLQGIYSNQPQHF; size: .; D: .; J: TRBJ1-5; V: TRBV7-2
DNA: TGTGCCAGCAGTTTATTCGCCTCGACAGGGAACGACTACGAGCAGTACTTC; CDR3: CASSLFASTGNDYEQYF; size: few; D: TRBD1; J: TRBJ2-7; V: TRBV12-3/TRBV12-4
DNA: TGTGCCAGCAGCTCGTATAGCGGGGGGGCGTATGGCACCGGGGAGCTGTTTTTT; CDR3: CASSSYSGGAYGTGELFF; size: .; D: TRBD2; J: TRBJ2-2; V: TRBV9
DNA: TGTGCCAGCAGCTTATGGCAACAGGCCTACGAGCAGTACTTC; CDR3: CASSLWQQAYEQYF; size: few; D: .; J: TRBJ2-7; V: TRBV11-2
DNA: TGTGCCAGCAGCCTCCCCGAGGGGGGTCTCACTGAAGCTTTCTTT; CDR3: CASSLPEGGLTEAFF; size: .; D: .; J: TRBJ1-1; V: TRBV7-9